These 20 T cell receptor beta chains originate from one sample sequenced in a study of EBV T-cell therapy then PD-1 blockade in nasopharyngeal carcinoma. Treatment here: AdE1-LMPpoly-expanded autologous EBV-specific T-cell therapy followed by anti-PD-1 nivolumab. Their cognate antigens are unknown. Sequencing used immunoSEQ multiplex PCR; TCRdb keeps in-frame clones, though not all of them. The sample has roughly 16,000 clones, around 80% seen once. This specimen consisted of CD8+ T cells from blood, obtained at day 0 from a patient whose treatment included autologous EBV-specific T cells and nivolumab. These receptors were collected from a middle-aged man with nasopharyngeal carcinoma.

CDR3 in amino acids: CASSQERQMNTEAFF. CDR3 bases: TGCGCCAGCAGCCAAGAACGACAGATGAACACTGAAGCTTTCTTT. The chain employs TRBV4-1 and TRBJ1-1; TRBD1 might be the D (5 bases). The CDR3 totals 15 residues. In germline, CDR1 is MGHRA, CDR2 YSYEKL. V dropped 0 bases and J dropped 0 bases, with 8 bases sitting between them.

This chain links TRBV2 with TRBJ2-7, with 13 positions matching TRBD2. The trim removed 7 bases at V and 0 bases at J, leaving 6 bases unmatched. Germline V gene sequence: CDR1 SNHLY, CDR2 FYNNEI. This CDR3 comprises 16 residues. For the CDR3, the DNA is TGTGCCAGCAAGGGACTAGCGGGGCGGAGCTCCTACGAGCAGTACTTC. This sequence encodes CASKGLAGRSSYEQYF.

This clone was picked up one time. The gene calls are TRBV3-1 (or the pseudogene TRBV3-2) and TRBJ2-7; D is unclear. CDR3 length: 17 residues. The V end was cut by 2 bases, the J end by 4 bases, with 21 bases between. CDR1 and CDR2 from the germline V gene are LGHDT and YNNKEL (reference sequence). The CDR3 nucleotides read TGTGCCAGCAGCCAACTCCCACCCCTATTATCAGCTTACGAGCAGTACTTC. This encodes CASSQLPPLLSAYEQYF.

This chain links TRBV7-3 with TRBJ1-6; D gene ambiguous. Per germline, CDR1 SGHTA and CDR2 FQGTGA. The CDR3 loop spans 14 amino acids. V lost 4 bases and J lost 6, with 10 bases in between. CDR3 amino acids: CASSSGLTNSPLHF. For the CDR3, the DNA is TGTGCCAGCAGCTCCGGACTGACTAATTCACCCCTCCACTTT.

The J gene is TRBJ1-2, the V gene TRBV6-2 or TRBV6-3, with D unclear. Germline loops: CDR1 MNHEY, CDR2 SVGEGT. V gave up 2 bases and J gave up 5 bases, with 12 bases separating them. The length of the CDR3 is 14 residues. CDR3 region: CASSYVGFTYGYTF. Here the CDR3 DNA reads TGTGCCAGCAGTTACGTGGGATTTACTTATGGCTACACCTTC.

The chain has TRBV4-2 and TRBJ1-2, with 12 bases fitting TRBD1. Germline CDR1 LGHNA, CDR2 YNFKEQ. CDR3 length equals 16 residues. J gave up 7 bases and V 1 base, and 7 bases lay outside the gene matches. The CDR3 DNA follows: TGTGCCAGCAGCCAAGTGGGGGGACAGGGGGCATTTGGCTACACCTTC. It translates to CASSQVGGQGAFGYTF.

This chain links TRBV6-4 with TRBJ2-3, with 10 positions matching TRBD2. Trimming cost V 3 bases and J 4 bases; bases outside gene matches: 4. CDR1 and CDR2 (germline): MRHNA, SNTAGT. The CDR3 sequence is 15 residues long. Written as DNA, the CDR3 is TGTGCCAGCAGTGAGGAGAGCGGGGGGGCAGATACGCAGTATTTT. Its protein product is CASSEESGGADTQYF.

The chain employs TRBV6-2 or TRBV6-3 and TRBJ1-1; D possibly corresponds to TRBD1 (5 bases). CDR3 length: 18 residues. Between the trimmed V and J ends, which lost 2 bases and 3 bases, there was a span of 22 bases. Germline loops: CDR1 MNHEY, CDR2 SVGEGT. The CDR3 DNA sequence: TGTGCCAGCAGTTACAGGGTTGGGGGAGCCCGGATGCACACTGAAGCTTTCTTT. As protein: CASSYRVGGARMHTEAFF.

J is TRBJ2-5 and V is TRBV6-5; D tentatively reads TRBD1 or TRBD2 (6 bases each). The CDR3 sequence is 13 residues long. Trimming removed 6 bases at V and 4 bases at J, with 12 bases between. CDR1 is MNHEY and CDR2 is SVGAGI in the germline V gene. The CDR3 bases are TGTGCCAGCAGCCAAACGGGGGCAGAGACCCAGTACTTC. Its translation is CASSQTGAETQYF.

This clone was counted a few times. The chain has TRBV4-1 and TRBJ1-5; possible D gene TRBD1, 5 bases. The V and J ends lost 4 bases and 6 bases respectively, with 13 bases between them. The germline V gene encodes CDR1 MGHRA and CDR2 YSYEKL. CDR3 length equals 14 residues. CDR3 DNA: TGCGCCAGCAGCCTTCGCAGGGACTCTCAGCCCCAGCATTTT. Translated, it gives CASSLRRDSQPQHF.

This chain joins TRBV20-1 and TRBJ1-1, with no clear D. Trimming pared 3 bases from V and 0 bases from J, leaving 2 bases between. This CDR3 has 11 residues. The V gene's germline CDR1 is DFQATT and CDR2 SNEGSKA (reference sequence). The CDR3 loop is CSARVNTEAFF. Written as DNA, the CDR3 is TGCAGTGCTAGGGTGAACACTGAAGCTTTCTTT.

The chain is built from TRBV29-1 and TRBJ2-1, with unresolved D. Trimming removed 4 bases from V and 7 bases from J, with 17 bases in between. The germline gives CDR1 SQVTM, CDR2 ANQGSEA. The CDR3 sequence is 14 residues long. CDR3 loop: CSVATDIGQNEQFF. DNA for the CDR3: TGCAGCGTTGCGACCGATATTGGTCAGAATGAGCAGTTCTTC.

The chain employs TRBV6-2 or TRBV6-3 and TRBJ1-2; a weak D match, TRBD1 (6 bases). There are 16 residues in the CDR3. The germline V gene has CDR1 MNHEY and CDR2 SVGEGT. The V end was cut by 2 bases, the J end by 4 bases, with 17 bases between. CDR3 DNA sequence: TGTGCCAGCAGTTACACCCCTGAACAGGGCTCCTATGGCTACACCTTC. Translation gives CASSYTPEQGSYGYTF.

This clone was recorded only once. The rearrangement uses TRBV6-2 or TRBV6-3 and TRBJ2-1; the match to TRBD2 covers 8 bases. V shed 5 bases, J shed 7 bases, and the junction held 7 bases outside the gene matches. The CDR3 loop spans 14 amino acids. Per the germline V gene, CDR1 is MNHEY and CDR2 is SVGEGT. CDR3 residues: CASSSSGEVNEQFF. The CDR3 DNA reads as TGTGCCAGCAGTAGTAGCGGGGAAGTAAATGAGCAGTTCTTC.

This rearrangement joins TRBV6-2 or TRBV6-3 to TRBJ2-7; 8 bases agree with TRBD2. The ends lost 0 bases at V and 2 bases at J; junction bases unmatched: 3. The CDR3 length is 15 residues. Germline assignment: CDR1 MNHEY and CDR2 SVGEGT. The CDR3 loop reads CASSYSAGGAYEQYF. The CDR3 coding sequence is TGTGCCAGCAGTTACTCGGCGGGGGGCGCCTACGAGCAGTACTTC.

The genes are TRBV19 and TRBJ1-5; perhaps TRBD1 as D (6 bases). Germline loops: CDR1 LNHDA, CDR2 SQIVND (reference sequence). V lost 3 bases and J 0 bases, leaving 6 bases between the germline ends. CDR3 length equals 14 residues. CDR3 in amino acids: CASSMGHSNQPQHF. CDR3 DNA sequence: TGTGCCAGTAGTATGGGACATAGCAATCAGCCCCAGCATTTT.

This sequence joins TRBV30 and TRBJ2-7; TRBD2 matches at 8 bases. Trimming took 0 bases from V and 4 from J; bases not matched to a gene: 8. The CDR3 sequence is 15 residues long. Germline V gene lookup returns CDR1 GTSNPN and CDR2 SVGIG (reference sequence). CDR3 sequence (DNA): TGTGCCTGGAGTGTATACGGGGGGGGCCCTTACGAGCAGTACTTC. It codes for CAWSVYGGGPYEQYF.

CDR3 in amino acids: CASSESGQEDYEQYF. The CDR3 DNA reads TGCGCCAGCAGTGAGTCGGGGCAGGAGGACTACGAGCAGTACTTC. V is TRBV10-1 and J is TRBJ2-7; D may match TRBD1 or TRBD2 (5 bases each). Trimming pared 0 bases from V and 3 bases from J, leaving 12 bases between. The CDR3 sequence is 15 residues long. CDR1 WNHNN and CDR2 SYGVQD come from the germline V gene (reference sequence).

This clone was observed once. The chain has TRBV6-5 and TRBJ2-1; 7 bases map to TRBD2. Germline V lookup: CDR1 MNHEY, CDR2 SVGAGI. CDR3 length equals 15 residues. Trimming at V came to 0 bases and at J to 4 bases, leaving 3 bases not matched to a gene. CDR3 residues: CASSYSLGGYNEQFF. CDR3 nucleotide sequence: TGTGCCAGCAGTTACTCACTCGGGGGGTACAATGAGCAGTTCTTC.

The V gene is TRBV27, the J gene TRBJ2-7; no definite D call. The germline CDR1 and CDR2 sequences are MNHEY and SMNVEV (reference sequence). The CDR3 has 14 residues. Trimming left V 2 bases short and J 1 base short, with 9 bases between. CDR3 in DNA: TGTGCCAGCAGTTTAAGGGCCCTATCCTACGAGCAGTACTTC. Amino acid sequence: CASSLRALSYEQYF.